Below, 24 T cell receptor beta chains from the same sample are listed, as sequenced in a study of T cell responses to AZD1222 COVID-19 vaccine. The protocol was immunoSEQ multiplex PCR, while the TCRdb copy is restricted to in-frame clones and leaves out a portion. The sample consists of 150,000 to 200,000 clones, 87% of them appearing once. This material consisted of peripheral blood, taken on day 0 of MenACWY control vaccination. Receptors originate from an adult in good health.

V gene TRBV28 combines with J gene TRBJ1-5; 8 nucleotides align to TRBD1. V shed 8 bases, J shed 2 bases, and the junction held 5 bases outside the gene matches. CDR1 MDHEN and CDR2 SYDVKM come from the germline V gene. The CDR3 runs to 14 residues. The DNA for the CDR3 is TGTGCCAGCCGGACGGACAGGGGCAATCAGCCCCAGCATTTT. Protein sequence: CASRTDRGNQPQHF.

The rearrangement uses TRBV24-1 and TRBJ2-7, with D possibly being TRBD2 (5 bases). V lost 5 bases and J lost 4, with 11 bases in between. The CDR3 runs 13 residues. The germline V gene has CDR1 KGHDR and CDR2 SFDVKD. Written as DNA, the CDR3 is TGTGCCACCAGTGCTAGCCCAGCTTACGAGCAGTACTTC. Protein: CATSASPAYEQYF.

Here the CDR3 reads CASNNRGIGIDTEAFF. For the CDR3, the DNA is TGTGCCAGTAATAACAGGGGGATTGGAATAGACACTGAAGCTTTCTTT. The chain links TRBV19 to TRBJ1-1; 8 bases line up with TRBD1. V was pared by 7 bases and J by 3 bases, with 13 bases of the junction left unmatched. Germline CDR1 is LNHDA and CDR2 is SQIVND (reference sequence). The CDR3 totals 16 residues.

The CDR3 spells CASSPWTDSGNTIYF. For the CDR3, the DNA is TGCGCCAGCAGCCCTTGGACAGACTCTGGAAACACCATATATTTT. The chain recombines TRBV4-3 with TRBJ1-3, with D possibly being TRBD1 (6 bases). There are 15 residues in the CDR3. Germline values: CDR1 LGHNA, CDR2 YSLEER. Between the trimmed V and J ends, which lost 4 bases and 0 bases, there was a span of 10 bases.

This clone occurred a few times. The genes are TRBV7-8 and TRBJ2-7; 10 positions agree with TRBD2. CDR1 is SGHVS and CDR2 is FQNEAQ in the germline V gene. The trim removed 5 bases at V and 0 bases at J, leaving 10 bases unmatched. The CDR3 is 17 amino acids. The CDR3 DNA sequence: TGTGCCAGCAGCCCCGCTGGACTAGCGGACCTCTCCTACGAGCAGTACTTC. Amino acid sequence: CASSPAGLADLSYEQYF.

This chain links TRBV3-1 (or the pseudogene TRBV3-2) with TRBJ2-5; 11 positions match TRBD1. Trimming cost V 1 base and J 4 bases; bases outside gene matches: 2. CDR3 length equals 15 residues. Per the germline V gene, CDR1 is LGHDT and CDR2 is YNNKEL (reference sequence). CDR3 loop: CASSQGTGGAETQYF. CDR3 in DNA: TGTGCCAGCAGCCAAGGGACAGGGGGCGCAGAGACCCAGTACTTC.

For the CDR3, the DNA is TGTGCCAGCCCGGGACAGAGCAATCAGCCCCAGCATTTT. Translating it yields CASPGQSNQPQHF. The chain recombines TRBV12-3 or TRBV12-4 with TRBJ1-5; 7 bases agree with TRBD1. This CDR3 contains 13 residues. With V trimmed by 8 bases and J by 1 base, 2 bases remained unmatched.

The V gene is TRBV28, the J gene TRBJ2-7; tentative D call: TRBD1 (5 bases). From germline, CDR1 is MDHEN and CDR2 SYDVKM. This CDR3 contains 13 residues. The germline V and J ends were trimmed by 4 bases and 6 bases, with 13 bases remaining between them. The CDR3 region is CASSSRVGGEQYF. The CDR3 DNA reads as TGTGCCAGCAGTTCCAGGGTGGGTGGCGAGCAGTACTTC.

The CDR3 DNA follows: TGTGCCTGGGACCGGGACAGGGATCAGCCCCAGCATTTT. This codes for CAWDRDRDQPQHF. The rearrangement uses TRBV30 and TRBJ1-5, with TRBD1 identical over 9 bases. There are 13 residues in the CDR3. V gave up 5 bases and J gave up 5 bases; unmatched junction bases: 4. Germline CDR1 reads GTSNPN; CDR2 reads SVGIG (reference sequence).

The chain is built from TRBV5-1 and TRBJ1-4; no definite D call. The CDR3 totals 16 residues. Germline CDR1 and CDR2: SGHRS and YFSETQ. V dropped 5 bases and J dropped 0 bases, with 14 bases sitting between them. CDR3 sequence reads: CASSSGRSATNEKLFF. The CDR3 bases are TGCGCCAGCAGTTCCGGTCGGTCCGCAACTAATGAAAAACTGTTTTTT.

The chain employs TRBV12-5 and TRBJ2-1; possibly TRBD2 for D (5 bases). The germline gives CDR1 LGHNT, CDR2 FRNRAP. The CDR3 contains 15 residues. The ends were cut back, 4 bases at V and 7 bases at J, with 17 bases in the middle. This CDR3 reads CASGSAGVPGNEQFF. CDR3 in DNA: TGTGCTAGTGGTTCCGCAGGCGTCCCGGGGAATGAGCAGTTCTTC.

CDR3 sequence (DNA): TGTGCCAGCAGCTTTTTGTCGAGCTCTGGAAACACCATATATTTT. It specifies CASSFLSSSGNTIYF. This chain joins TRBV7-9 and TRBJ1-3; D gene ambiguous. Deletions cut 3 bases from V and 0 bases from J, with 9 bases between. The CDR3 has 15 amino acids. Germline V gene lookup returns CDR1 SEHNR and CDR2 FQNEAQ (reference sequence).

The rearrangement uses TRBV27 and TRBJ1-1; D call uncertain. Looked up from germline, CDR1 is MNHEY and CDR2 is SMNVEV (reference sequence). This CDR3 has 14 amino acids. V lost 2 bases, J lost 3 bases, and 10 bases lay in between. As DNA, the CDR3 is TGTGCCAGCAGTTTACTTCCAGAGGACACTGAAGCTTTCTTT. Its protein is CASSLLPEDTEAFF.

J is TRBJ2-2 and V is TRBV5-1; 13 bases are shared with TRBD2. In germline, CDR1 is SGHRS, CDR2 YFSETQ. The CDR3 length is 15 residues. Unmatched junction bases numbered 4, after V lost 5 bases and J lost 6 bases. CDR3 region: CASRTSGRTSGELFF. CDR3 sequence (DNA): TGCGCCAGCAGGACTAGCGGGAGGACGTCCGGGGAGCTGTTTTTT.

This chain uses TRBV5-1 with TRBJ2-2; 10 positions match TRBD2. Trimming took 0 bases from V and 4 from J; bases not matched to a gene: 6. CDR3 length: 17 residues. The germline V gene encodes CDR1 SGHRS and CDR2 YFSETQ. CDR3 DNA sequence: TGCGCCAGCAGCTTGGTCGGACTAGCGGAAATCACCGGGGAGCTGTTTTTT. Translated: CASSLVGLAEITGELFF. The whole variable domain, remainder taken from reference TRBV5-1 and TRBJ2-2, is KAGVTQTPRYLIKTRGQQVTLSCSPISGHRSVSWYQQTPGQGLQFLFEYFSETQRNKGNFPGRFSGRQFSNSRSEMNVSTLELGDSALYLCASSLVGLAEITGELFFGEGSRLTVL.

The chain recombines TRBV11-2 with TRBJ2-3; no definite D call. Looked up from germline, CDR1 is SGHAT and CDR2 is FQNNGV. The CDR3 length is 14 residues. Trimming took off 5 bases at V and 0 bases at J, with 9 bases between the two ends. In DNA, the CDR3 is TGTGCCAGCAGCCGTGAGCCTAGCACAGATACGCAGTATTTT. Its translation is CASSREPSTDTQYF.

This clone was detected only once. The V and J genes are TRBV3-1 (or the pseudogene TRBV3-2) and TRBJ1-1, with a tentative D call TRBD1 (5 bases). V was pared by 2 bases and J by 2 bases, with 6 bases between. Germline CDR1 and CDR2: LGHDT and YNNKEL (reference sequence). The CDR3 has 13 amino acids. CDR3 nucleotide sequence: TGTGCCAGCAGCCAACAGGGTAACACTGAAGCTTTCTTT. Its translation is CASSQQGNTEAFF.

In its sample, this clone was seen once. Other DNA sequences of this sample code for an identical CDR3. The V gene is TRBV5-6, the J gene TRBJ2-7, with D possibly being TRBD2 (6 bases). The CDR3 has 14 residues. Germline lookup yields CDR1 SGHDT and CDR2 YYEEEE. Between the trimmed V and J ends, which lost 4 bases and 2 bases, there was a span of 13 bases. CDR3 sequence (DNA): TGTGCCAGCAGCCAACCGGGACTTGCCTACGAGCAGTACTTC. This gives the protein CASSQPGLAYEQYF. Full variable domain (missing parts from reference TRBV5-6 and TRBJ2-7): DAGVTQSPTHLIKTRGQQVTLRCSPKSGHDTVSWYQQALGQGPQFIFQYYEEEERQRGNFPDRFSGHQFPNYSSELNVNALLLGDSALYLCASSQPGLAYEQYFGPGTRLTVT.

This sequence joins TRBV6-5 and TRBJ1-5, with unresolved D. Trimming pared 6 bases from V and 4 bases from J, leaving 10 bases between. The CDR3 consists of 13 residues. CDR1 is MNHEY and CDR2 is SVGAGI in the germline V gene. In DNA, the CDR3 is TGTGCCAGCAGCCAATCCCCGAATCAGCCCCAGCATTTT. Translated, it gives CASSQSPNQPQHF.

CDR3 amino acids: CATTGTGGTGELFF. CDR3 bases: TGTGCCACCACCGGGACAGGGGGCACCGGGGAGCTGTTTTTT. This chain connects TRBV24-1 to TRBJ2-2; 11 nucleotides match TRBD1. The trim removed 8 bases at V and 4 bases at J, leaving 2 bases unmatched. The germline V gene encodes CDR1 KGHDR and CDR2 SFDVKD. This CDR3 contains 14 residues.

The chain combines TRBV15 with TRBJ1-5; D gene unclear. The CDR3 totals 14 residues. Germline values: CDR1 LNHNV, CDR2 YYDKDF (reference sequence). With 1 base removed from V and 7 bases from J, the gap between germline ends came to 11 bases. The CDR3 region has the DNA TGTGCCACCAGCAGAGTGGGGTCGGGGCAGCCCCAGCATTTT. It translates to CATSRVGSGQPQHF. Looking up the rest from reference TRBV15 and TRBJ1-5 gives the full variable domain: DAMVIQNPRYQVTQFGKPVTLSCSQTLNHNVMYWYQQKSSQAPKLLFHYYDKDFNNEADTPDNFQSRRPNTSFCFLDIRSPGLGDTAMYLCATSRVGSGQPQHFGDGTRLSIL.

The V gene is TRBV6-5, the J gene TRBJ1-3; no clear D. Trimming pared 0 bases from V and 0 bases from J, leaving 9 bases between. Germline V lookup: CDR1 MNHEY, CDR2 SVGAGI. This CDR3 spans 16 amino acids. This CDR3 is CASSYSASLSGNTIYF. The CDR3 DNA sequence: TGTGCCAGCAGTTACTCCGCCAGCCTCTCTGGAAACACCATATATTTT.

The CDR3 DNA reads as TGTGCCAGTAGTATCCTGACAGGCAATCAGCCCCAGCATTTT. Translated: CASSILTGNQPQHF. The chain employs TRBV19 and TRBJ1-5, with D possibly matching TRBD1 (5 bases). With 3 bases removed from V and 2 bases from J, the gap between germline ends came to 8 bases. Germline V gene data show CDR1 as LNHDA and CDR2 as SQIVND (reference sequence). CDR3 length equals 14 residues.

This clone was recorded only once. V is TRBV30 and J is TRBJ1-4; no definite D call. Germline V gene data show CDR1 as GTSNPN and CDR2 as SVGIG (reference sequence). Trimming took 5 bases from V and 0 from J, leaving 4 bases between them. The CDR3 has 12 residues. CDR3 coding DNA: TGTGCCTGGGGAGCAACTAATGAAAAACTGTTTTTT. It translates to CAWGATNEKLFF.